Shown below are 14 T cell receptor beta chains from a single sample sequenced in a study of T cell changes during pregnancy in multiple sclerosis. Produced via immunoSEQ multiplex PCR; TCRdb's table is partial and in-frame only. The sample contains around 45,000 clones, approximately 91% of which appear only once. The material was CD4+ T cells from peripheral blood mononuclear cells, obtained in the second trimester of pregnancy. The source is a female donor in good health, enrolled as a control in a pregnancy study.

This sequence joins TRBV5-6 and TRBJ2-5, with 8 nucleotides matching TRBD1. V dropped 0 bases and J dropped 5; count of bases not matched to a gene: 9. The CDR3 is made up of 16 amino acids. The germline V gene encodes CDR1 SGHDT and CDR2 YYEEEE. CDR3 in DNA: TGTGCCAGCAGCTTGGACAGGGGGGTTTTGGGCGAGACCCAGTACTTC. Its protein is CASSLDRGVLGETQYF. The variable domain in full, with the rest retrieved from reference TRBV5-6 and TRBJ2-5, is DAGVTQSPTHLIKTRGQQVTLRCSPKSGHDTVSWYQQALGQGPQFIFQYYEEEERQRGNFPDRFSGHQFPNYSSELNVNALLLGDSALYLCASSLDRGVLGETQYFGPGTRLLVL.

The V and J genes are TRBV6-1 and TRBJ2-5; 10 bases are shared with TRBD2. The CDR3 length is 15 residues. V lost 3 bases, J lost 4 bases, and 5 bases stayed unmatched. In germline, CDR1 is MNHNS, CDR2 SASEGT. CDR3 sequence reads: CASSDGTSVTETQYF. CDR3 DNA: TGTGCCAGCAGTGATGGGACTAGCGTAACAGAGACCCAGTACTTC.

V and J are TRBV27 and TRBJ2-5; perhaps TRBD1 as D (5 bases). V lost 5 bases to trimming and J lost 3 bases, with 10 bases between them. The CDR3 is 13 residues long. Looked up from germline, CDR1 is MNHEY and CDR2 is SMNVEV (reference sequence). Here the CDR3 reads CASSRKTEETQYF. The DNA of the CDR3 is TGTGCCAGCAGTCGTAAGACAGAAGAGACCCAGTACTTC.

The rearrangement joins TRBV28 to TRBJ2-1; TRBD2 aligns across 9 bases. Germline loops: CDR1 MDHEN, CDR2 SYDVKM. The CDR3 totals 15 residues. V was clipped by 6 bases and J by 9 bases; unmatched bases: 12. The CDR3 spells CASRSDSGSAGEQFF. CDR3 in DNA: TGTGCCAGCAGGAGCGATAGCGGGAGTGCCGGTGAGCAGTTCTTC.

V gene TRBV5-5 combines with J gene TRBJ1-3; tentative D call: TRBD1 (6 bases). The CDR3 runs 18 residues. V lost 0 bases and J lost 0, with 16 bases in between. Germline CDR1 SGHKS, CDR2 YYEKEE (reference sequence). CDR3 DNA: TGTGCCAGCAGCTTGGCCATCACAGGGTCCTTCTCTGGAAACACCATATATTTT. Amino acid sequence: CASSLAITGSFSGNTIYF.

This chain links TRBV25-1 with TRBJ2-7; tentative D call: TRBD1 (6 bases). V shed 5 bases and J shed 10 bases, with 12 bases lying between them. The length of the CDR3 is 11 residues. From germline, CDR1 is MGHDK and CDR2 SYGVNS. The CDR3 sequence is CASSPGTFQYF. The CDR3 DNA follows: TGTGCCAGCAGTCCCGGGACATTCCAGTACTTC.

The genes are TRBV5-4 and TRBJ1-2; TRBD1 might be the D (6 bases). In germline, CDR1 is SGHNT, CDR2 YYREEE (reference sequence). V was trimmed by 1 base and J by 6 bases, leaving 13 bases between them. CDR3 length: 14 amino acids. CDR3 sequence (DNA): TGTGCCAGCAGCTTGACAGACGGACAGAATGGCTACACCTTC. It translates to CASSLTDGQNGYTF.

The chain uses TRBV5-4 and TRBJ2-6; D unresolved. Germline CDR1 is SGHNT and CDR2 is YYREEE (reference sequence). CDR3 length equals 16 residues. Trimming removed 6 bases at V and 1 base at J, with 14 bases between. The CDR3 reads CASNSVAGSGANVLTF. The CDR3, as DNA: TGTGCCAGCAACTCCGTGGCCGGGTCTGGGGCCAACGTCCTGACTTTC.

The chain is built from TRBV2 and TRBJ1-2; TRBD1 matches at 11 bases. The length of the CDR3 is 14 residues. CDR1 SNHLY and CDR2 FYNNEI come from the germline V gene. V was clipped by 7 bases and J by 8 bases; unmatched bases: 9. The CDR3 DNA is TGTGCCAGCACCAGGGACAGGGGGGATCCCGGCTACACCTTC. Protein: CASTRDRGDPGYTF.

The chain carries TRBV7-9 and TRBJ2-1; a weak D match, TRBD2 (6 bases). V lost 0 bases, J lost 3 bases, and 12 bases lay in between. Germline V gene sequence: CDR1 SEHNR, CDR2 FQNEAQ (reference sequence). The CDR3 consists of 16 residues. For the CDR3, the DNA is TGTGCCAGCAGCTTAGCGGGGGGAAGAGTCTACAATGAGCAGTTCTTC. Amino acids: CASSLAGGRVYNEQFF.

V and J are TRBV28 and TRBJ1-1; TRBD1 matches at 7 bases. CDR1 is MDHEN, CDR2 SYDVKM, per germline. The CDR3 runs to 17 residues. The V gene end was trimmed by 6 bases and the J gene end by 1 base; junction bases not matched to a gene: 14. CDR3 nucleotide sequence: TGTGCCAGCAGCGCTCCGGGACAGAAGGGTCCGAACACTGAAGCTTTCTTT. As protein: CASSAPGQKGPNTEAFF.

The genes are TRBV7-2 and TRBJ2-7; D unresolved. The CDR3 sequence is 17 residues long. Trimming cost V 1 base and J 3 bases, with 19 bases left between them. Germline assignment: CDR1 SGHTA and CDR2 FQGNSA. The CDR3, as DNA: TGTGCCAGCAGCTTAGGCCTTAGTGGGCACCGAAACTACGAGCAGTACTTC. As protein: CASSLGLSGHRNYEQYF. Filled out from reference TRBV7-2 and TRBJ2-7, the complete variable domain reads GAGVSQSPSNKVTEKGKDVELRCDPISGHTALYWYRQSLGQGLEFLIYFQGNSAPDKSGLPSDRFSAERTGGSVSTLTIQRTQQEDSAVYLCASSLGLSGHRNYEQYFGPGTRLTVT.

Points on this clone: At one end the junction does not follow the germline gene, possibly because of a read error. The chain is built from TRBV7-2 and TRBJ2-7; TRBD1 matches at 12 bases. The CDR3 is 14 amino acids. CDR1 and CDR2 (germline): SGHTA, FQGNSA. CDR3 sequence: CASSLAGTGGPVYF. The CDR3 DNA is TGTGCCAGCAGCCTAGCCGGGACAGGGGGCCCCGTGTACTTC.

The rearrangement uses TRBV6-5 and TRBJ1-2; D might be TRBD1 (6 bases). Deletions cut 9 bases from V and 4 bases from J, with 12 bases between. In germline, CDR1 is MNHEY, CDR2 SVGAGI. The CDR3 totals 12 residues. The CDR3 sequence: CASYRVTYGYTF. CDR3 sequence (DNA): TGTGCCAGTTACAGGGTTACCTATGGCTACACCTTC.